What follows are 29 T cell receptor beta chains derived from one specimen sequenced in a study of cytomegalovirus exposure and HLA in healthy donors. Primers included in the PCR were 60 Vbeta and 13 Jbeta primers. Assay used: immunoSEQ multiplex PCR; TCRdb lists only in-frame clones, some missing. Of around 93,000 clones listed, more than 55% are singletons. Sequencing was carried out using PBMCs. These receptors came from a boy between 5 and 17 years old in good health and CMV-seropositive.

V and J are TRBV6-5 and TRBJ2-3; D perhaps matches TRBD2 (5 bases). The CDR3 runs 11 residues. Germline loops: CDR1 MNHEY, CDR2 SVGAGI. Deletions cut 11 bases from V and 4 bases from J, with 10 bases between. The CDR3 DNA is TGTGCCTCTAGCATCGCAGATACGCAGTATTTT. This translates into CASSIADTQYF.

The chain links TRBV30 to TRBJ1-3, with D possibly TRBD1 on 5 matching bases. V was cut by 1 base and J by 4 bases, with 8 bases left in between. Germline V gene data show CDR1 as GTSNPN and CDR2 as SVGIG (reference sequence). The CDR3 is made up of 13 amino acids. The chain's CDR3 is CAWSEAGGNTIYF. CDR3 nucleotides: TGTGCCTGGAGTGAGGCAGGGGGAAACACCATATATTTT. Full variable domain (outside the CDR3, taken from reference TRBV30 and TRBJ1-3): SQTIHQWPATLVQPVGSPLSLECTVEGTSNPNLYWYRQAAGRGLQLLFYSVGIGQISSEVPQNLSASRPQDRQFILSSKKLLLSDSGFYLCAWSEAGGNTIYFGEGSWLTVV.

This chain links TRBV28 with TRBJ1-5, with D possibly TRBD1 on 6 matching bases. V lost 5 bases to trimming and J lost 7 bases, with 18 bases between them. Germline V gene lookup returns CDR1 MDHEN and CDR2 SYDVKM. The CDR3 loop spans 15 amino acids. In nucleotides, the CDR3 is TGTGCCAGCAGTCGGTACGGGGGGCAAGGACAGCCCCAGCATTTT. This encodes CASSRYGGQGQPQHF.

This clone was found once. This rearrangement joins TRBV2 to TRBJ2-1; TRBD1 might be the D (6 bases). V was clipped by 3 bases and J by 8 bases, with 11 bases between them. This CDR3 comprises 13 residues. Germline CDR1 is SNHLY and CDR2 is FYNNEI. DNA of the CDR3: TGTGCCAGCAGTGAGAGGGGGATAGATGAGCAGTTCTTC. This codes for CASSERGIDEQFF.

V gene TRBV9 combines with J gene TRBJ1-1; tentatively, D is TRBD1 (6 bases). Trimming left V 3 bases short and J 6 bases short, with 12 bases between. The CDR3 has 13 residues. Germline V lookup: CDR1 SGDLS, CDR2 YYNGEE. The CDR3 spells CASSARGYSEAFF. In DNA, the CDR3 is TGTGCCAGCAGCGCCAGGGGTTACTCTGAAGCTTTCTTT.

The V call is TRBV29-1, the J call TRBJ2-7; D possibly corresponds to TRBD2 (6 bases). The CDR3 totals 14 residues. Germline V gene data show CDR1 as SQVTM and CDR2 as ANQGSEA. V lost 2 bases and J lost 0, with 11 bases in between. CDR3 loop: CSVEPRDHSYEQYF. Written as DNA, the CDR3 is TGCAGCGTTGAACCGCGGGACCACTCCTACGAGCAGTACTTC.

The chain has TRBV5-6 and TRBJ1-2; 7 bases agree with TRBD1. This CDR3 has 14 residues. The V and J ends lost 4 bases and 3 bases, in that order; junction bases with no gene match: 6. CDR1 and CDR2 from the germline V gene are SGHDT and YYEEEE. The CDR3 sequence is CASSTLQGYYGYTF. The CDR3 region has the DNA TGTGCCAGCAGCACACTACAGGGGTACTATGGCTACACCTTC.

In its sample, this clone was seen a few times. The gene calls are TRBV7-2 and TRBJ1-2, with a possible D match to TRBD1 (5 bases). Per the germline V gene, CDR1 is SGHTA and CDR2 is FQGNSA. The CDR3 has 13 residues. The germline V and J ends were trimmed by 7 bases and 1 base, with 10 bases remaining between them. The CDR3 is CASNRGGNYGYTF. The CDR3 bases are TGTGCCAGCAACCGGGGGGGTAACTATGGCTACACCTTC.

The rearrangement joins TRBV5-4 to TRBJ2-7; TRBD2 aligns across 16 bases. The V gene's germline CDR1 is SGHNT and CDR2 YYREEE (reference sequence). V lost 4 bases to trimming and J lost 3 bases; unmatched junction nucleotides: 10. This CDR3 is built from 18 residues. The CDR3 DNA reads as TGTGCCAGCAGCCTGGGGGGACTAGCGGGAGGGCCTTACTACGAGCAGTACTTC. It yields the protein CASSLGGLAGGPYYEQYF.

The rearrangement links TRBV18 to TRBJ2-1, with 7 bases fitting TRBD2. This CDR3 has 15 amino acids. The germline gives CDR1 KGHSH, CDR2 LQKENI. Trimming at V came to 6 bases and at J to 9 bases, leaving 14 bases not matched to a gene. In nucleotides, the CDR3 is TGTGCCAGCTCCCCTGTAGGGCAACTAGCGAGTGAGCAGTTCTTC. Its protein product is CASSPVGQLASEQFF.

The V gene is TRBV9, the J gene TRBJ1-2; D not resolved. Trimming stripped 5 bases from V and 2 bases from J, with 13 bases between. The CDR3 sequence is 14 residues long. The germline V gene encodes CDR1 SGDLS and CDR2 YYNGEE. CDR3 nucleotide sequence: TGTGCCAGCAGTCAAGCAGCGATAAACTATGGCTACACCTTC. Translated, it gives CASSQAAINYGYTF.

The chain employs TRBV6-5 and TRBJ2-1; 8 bases agree with TRBD2. V gave up 6 bases and J gave up 0 bases; unmatched junction bases: 1. The CDR3 covers 14 residues. Germline V lookup: CDR1 MNHEY, CDR2 SVGAGI. CDR3 protein: CASSLAGSYNEQFF. In DNA, the CDR3 is TGTGCCAGCAGCCTAGCGGGCTCCTACAATGAGCAGTTCTTC.

This clone was found once. The CDR3 reads CASHPDRDRTNEKLFF. Here the CDR3 DNA reads TGTGCCAGTCATCCCGATCGGGACAGGACTAATGAAAAACTGTTTTTT. The rearrangement joins TRBV25-1 to TRBJ1-4; 8 bases map to TRBD1. The CDR3 spans 16 residues. Germline CDR1 reads MGHDK; CDR2 reads SYGVNS. Unmatched junction bases numbered 11, after V lost 9 bases and J lost 2 bases.

This clone was counted a few times. DNA for the CDR3: TGTGCCAGCAGCCCAACACCGGGACTAGCAGGCACAGATACGCAGTATTTT. Residues: CASSPTPGLAGTDTQYF. V gene TRBV9 combines with J gene TRBJ2-3; 9 bases line up with TRBD2. V was clipped by 4 bases and J by 1 base; unmatched bases: 10. The CDR3 consists of 17 residues. The germline V gene encodes CDR1 SGDLS and CDR2 YYNGEE.

The chain recombines TRBV4-3 with TRBJ1-2; TRBD1 might be the D (6 bases). The V gene's germline CDR1 is LGHNA and CDR2 YSLEER. V was clipped by 3 bases and J by 9 bases, with 23 bases between them. CDR3 length: 16 residues. This chain's CDR3 is CASSQLTGQDRTRYTF. The CDR3 DNA reads as TGCGCCAGCAGCCAGCTGACAGGCCAAGATCGGACCCGCTACACCTTC.

V and J are TRBV5-6 and TRBJ1-1; D is ambiguous. The CDR3 has 16 residues. Germline CDR1 reads SGHDT; CDR2 reads YYEEEE. Trimming left V 1 base short and J 3 bases short, with 16 bases between. The CDR3: CASSLQRHVADTEAFF. The CDR3 bases are TGTGCCAGCAGCTTGCAGCGGCACGTGGCCGACACTGAAGCTTTCTTT.

V is TRBV15 and J is TRBJ2-7; 10 bases align to TRBD1. Trimming cost V 5 bases and J 6 bases; bases outside gene matches: 10. Germline assignment: CDR1 LNHNV and CDR2 YYDKDF (reference sequence). The CDR3 is 15 residues long. The CDR3 is CATSGTGVKAVEQYF. The CDR3 DNA reads TGTGCCACCAGCGGGACAGGGGTAAAAGCGGTCGAGCAGTACTTC.

The gene calls are TRBV19 and TRBJ1-4; 10 bases fit TRBD1. The trim removed 7 bases at V and 4 bases at J, leaving 9 bases unmatched. The CDR3 totals 16 residues. Germline V gives CDR1 LNHDA, CDR2 SQIVND (reference sequence). DNA of the CDR3: TGTGCCAGTAACCAGGACAGGGGGTCTCTTAATGAAAAACTGTTTTTT. Protein sequence: CASNQDRGSLNEKLFF.

The chain has TRBV5-6 and TRBJ1-4; no reliable D call. From germline, CDR1 is SGHDT and CDR2 YYEEEE. The CDR3 length is 13 residues. The germline V and J ends were trimmed by 2 bases and 8 bases, with 10 bases remaining between them. Here the CDR3 DNA reads TGTGCCAGCAGCTTCGGTAGTGCGGAAAAACTGTTTTTT. It is translated as CASSFGSAEKLFF.

The rearrangement links TRBV9 to TRBJ1-1; D is unresolved. There are 13 residues in the CDR3. In germline, CDR1 is SGDLS, CDR2 YYNGEE. The V end was cut by 0 bases, the J end by 6 bases, with 9 bases between. DNA for the CDR3: TGTGCCAGCAGCGTAGGCGGTGTCTCTGAAGCTTTCTTT. It is translated as CASSVGGVSEAFF.

The V call is TRBV6-1, the J call TRBJ2-3, with 7 bases aligning to TRBD2. The CDR3 is made up of 14 amino acids. J lost 4 bases, V lost 6 bases, and 7 bases had no gene match. CDR1 MNHNS and CDR2 SASEGT come from the germline V gene. CDR3 protein: CASRVSGAADTQYF. For the CDR3, the DNA is TGTGCCAGCAGGGTCAGCGGGGCGGCAGATACGCAGTATTTT.

J is TRBJ1-5 and V is TRBV6-1; D unclear. The CDR3 is made up of 14 amino acids. Germline V CDR1 and CDR2: MNHNS, SASEGT. V lost 5 bases to trimming and J lost 2 bases, with 10 bases between them. CDR3 DNA: TGTGCCAGCAGTTTAGACCTAGGCAATCAGCCCCAGCATTTT. Amino acid sequence: CASSLDLGNQPQHF.

The chain is built from TRBV18 and TRBJ2-7; 8 nucleotides align to TRBD1. V shed 2 bases, J shed 3 bases, and the junction held 6 bases outside the gene matches. This CDR3 comprises 15 residues. Germline CDR1 is KGHSH and CDR2 is LQKENI. CDR3 protein: CASSPIGQGFYEQYF. The DNA of the CDR3 is TGTGCCAGCTCACCAATAGGACAGGGTTTCTACGAGCAGTACTTC. Full variable domain (missing parts from reference TRBV18 and TRBJ2-7): NAGVMQNPRHLVRRRGQEARLRCSPMKGHSHVYWYRQLPEEGLKFMVYLQKENIIDESGMPKERFSAEFPKEGPSILRIQQVVRGDSAAYFCASSPIGQGFYEQYFGPGTRLTVT.

The gene calls are TRBV2 and TRBJ1-5; D unclear. Germline V gene lookup returns CDR1 SNHLY and CDR2 FYNNEI. CDR3 length: 13 residues. V was trimmed by 3 bases and J by 5 bases, leaving 8 bases between them. The CDR3 region has the DNA TGTGCCAGCAGTGATAGAGGATATCAGCCCCAGCATTTT. This codes for CASSDRGYQPQHF.

The V gene is TRBV6-5, the J gene TRBJ2-1; 9 bases match TRBD2. The V gene's germline CDR1 is MNHEY and CDR2 SVGAGI. V lost 0 bases to trimming and J lost 15 bases; unmatched junction nucleotides: 6. This CDR3 contains 13 residues. In DNA form, the CDR3 reads TGTGCCAGCAGTTACTCAGACAGCGGGGGGCGGTTCTTC. The encoded protein is CASSYSDSGGRFF.

V is TRBV11-2 and J is TRBJ2-1; D not certain. CDR1 and CDR2 (germline): SGHAT, FQNNGV. Trimming took off 5 bases at V and 7 bases at J, with 9 bases between the two ends. CDR3 length equals 12 residues. The CDR3: CASSPQVNEQFF. The CDR3, as DNA: TGTGCCAGCAGCCCTCAGGTAAATGAGCAGTTCTTC.

J is TRBJ1-2 and V is TRBV6-5; D is uncertain. CDR1 and CDR2 from the germline V gene are MNHEY and SVGAGI. There are 15 residues in the CDR3. V was trimmed by 0 bases and J by 3 bases, leaving 11 bases between them. The CDR3 sequence: CASSYSTGKDYGYTF. CDR3 nucleotides: TGTGCCAGCAGTTACTCGACGGGGAAGGACTATGGCTACACCTTC.

The chain couples TRBV5-1 to TRBJ2-1, with D perhaps TRBD1 (5 bases). Germline V lookup: CDR1 SGHRS, CDR2 YFSETQ. The V and J ends lost 0 bases and 8 bases respectively, with 15 bases between them. The CDR3 has 15 residues. CDR3 region: CASSLEVVGVDEQFF. The DNA for the CDR3 is TGCGCCAGCAGCTTGGAAGTTGTAGGGGTCGATGAGCAGTTCTTC.

This clone was seen a few times. A junction end diverges from the germline sequence, so it may reflect a read error. V is TRBV6-5 and J is TRBJ1-2; 7 nucleotides align to TRBD1. The germline V gene has CDR1 MNHEY and CDR2 SVGAGI. This CDR3 is built from 15 residues. The CDR3 protein is CASSRQGRGNYGYPF. CDR3 DNA: TGTGCCAGCAGTCGACAGGGACGGGGGAACTATGGCTACCCCTTC.